The sequence of this TCR beta chain was determined in a study of blood T cell repertoires in COVID-19. This clone has just one count. The data were produced by immunoSEQ multiplex PCR, yet TCRdb's version contains in-frame clones alone and is incomplete. The data show more than 120,000 clones, with 80% to 90% seen just once and nearly 0.95% held by the top ten. The germline V and J ends were trimmed by 0 bases and 0 bases, with 4 bases remaining between them. The CDR3 extends over 15 amino acids. CDR1 and CDR2 (germline): SGHRS, YFSETQ. The sequence was obtained from a woman in her fifties or sixties with acute or convalescent COVID-19. Input material: peripheral blood. The rearrangement uses TRBV5-1 and TRBJ2-6, with D unclear. The DNA for the CDR3 is TGCGCCAGCAGCTTGGTAGTCTCTGGGGCCAACGTCCTGACTTTC. Amino acids: CASSLVVSGANVLTF.